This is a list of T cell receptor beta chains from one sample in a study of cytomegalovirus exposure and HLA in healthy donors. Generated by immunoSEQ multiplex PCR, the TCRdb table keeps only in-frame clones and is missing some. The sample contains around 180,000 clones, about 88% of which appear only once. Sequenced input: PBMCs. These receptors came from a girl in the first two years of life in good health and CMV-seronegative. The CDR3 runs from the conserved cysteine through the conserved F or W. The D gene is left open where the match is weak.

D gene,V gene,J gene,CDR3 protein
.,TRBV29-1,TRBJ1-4,CSVEVDWGLFF
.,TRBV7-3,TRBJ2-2,CASSLKARQGNGELFF
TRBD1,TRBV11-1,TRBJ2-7,CASSSWTGQEPYEQYF
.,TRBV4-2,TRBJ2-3,CASSQDAPGDTQYF
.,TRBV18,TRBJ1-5,CASSQFRQSNQPQHF
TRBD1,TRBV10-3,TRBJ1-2,CAISESSTGVVYGYTF
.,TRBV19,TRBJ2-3,CASSFGGTDTQYF
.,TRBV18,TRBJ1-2,CASSPGGRPEGYTF
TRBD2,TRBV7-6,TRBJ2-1,CASRGILAGGNNEQFF
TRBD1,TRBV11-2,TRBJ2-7,CASRPGGIYYEQYF
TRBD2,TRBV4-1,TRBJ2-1,CASSQVSGGSYNEQFF
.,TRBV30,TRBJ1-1,CAWSVDRGRAAFF
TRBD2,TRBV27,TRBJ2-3,CASKAGGRATGDTQYF
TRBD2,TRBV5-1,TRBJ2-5,CASSSPIRGEETQYF
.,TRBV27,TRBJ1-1,CASSSRSPRDTEAFF
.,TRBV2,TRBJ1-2,CASSERSGAYGGYTF
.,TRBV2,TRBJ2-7,CASRVVAQNFYEQYF
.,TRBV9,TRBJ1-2,CASSGSVGYTF
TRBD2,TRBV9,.,CASSAGWTSGGDYEQYF
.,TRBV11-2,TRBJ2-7,CASSFRGRGSILDEQYF
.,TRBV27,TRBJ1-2,CASSMEGYGYTF
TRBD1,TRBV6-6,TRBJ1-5,CASRRQGGNQPQHF
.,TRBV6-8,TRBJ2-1,CASSYGLAPYNEQFF
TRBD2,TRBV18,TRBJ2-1,CASSPFSPGTSEYNEQFF
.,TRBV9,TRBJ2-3,CASSVETRGDTQYF
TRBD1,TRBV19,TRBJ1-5,CASNPWTGANQPQHF
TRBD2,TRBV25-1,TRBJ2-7,CASSDPRTAGGEQYF
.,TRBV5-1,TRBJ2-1,CASSPLGSSYNEQFF
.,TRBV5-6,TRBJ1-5,CASSLAGDQPQHF
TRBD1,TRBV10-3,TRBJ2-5,CAISETGTGPQETQYF